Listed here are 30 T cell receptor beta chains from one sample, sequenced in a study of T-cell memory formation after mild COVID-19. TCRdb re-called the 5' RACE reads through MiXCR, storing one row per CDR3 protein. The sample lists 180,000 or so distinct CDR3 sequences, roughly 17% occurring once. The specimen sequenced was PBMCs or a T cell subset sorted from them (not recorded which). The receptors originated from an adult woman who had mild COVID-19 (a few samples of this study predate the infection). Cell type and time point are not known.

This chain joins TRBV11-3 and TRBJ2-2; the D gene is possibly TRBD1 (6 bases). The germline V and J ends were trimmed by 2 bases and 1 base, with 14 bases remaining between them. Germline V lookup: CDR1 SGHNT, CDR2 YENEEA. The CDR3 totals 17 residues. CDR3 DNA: TGTGCCAGCAGCTTATTTACAGGACAGCTGAACACCGGGGAGCTGTTTTTT. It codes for CASSLFTGQLNTGELFF.

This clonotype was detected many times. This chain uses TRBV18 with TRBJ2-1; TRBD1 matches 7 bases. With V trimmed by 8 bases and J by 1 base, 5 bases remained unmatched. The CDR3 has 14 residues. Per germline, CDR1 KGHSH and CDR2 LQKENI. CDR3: CASRQGGSYNEQFF. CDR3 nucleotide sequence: TGTGCCAGCCGACAGGGTGGGTCCTACAATGAGCAGTTCTTC.

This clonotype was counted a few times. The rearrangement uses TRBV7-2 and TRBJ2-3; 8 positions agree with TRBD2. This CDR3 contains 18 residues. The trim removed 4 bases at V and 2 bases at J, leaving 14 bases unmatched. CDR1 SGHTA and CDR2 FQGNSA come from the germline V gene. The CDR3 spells CASSSGRLARSPTDTQYF. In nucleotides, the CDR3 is TGTGCCAGCAGCTCCGGGAGACTAGCGCGGAGTCCCACAGATACGCAGTATTTT. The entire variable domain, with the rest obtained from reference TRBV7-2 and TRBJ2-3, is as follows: GAGVSQSPSNKVTEKGKDVELRCDPISGHTALYWYRQSLGQGLEFLIYFQGNSAPDKSGLPSDRFSAERTGGSVSTLTIQRTQQEDSAVYLCASSSGRLARSPTDTQYFGPGTRLTVL.

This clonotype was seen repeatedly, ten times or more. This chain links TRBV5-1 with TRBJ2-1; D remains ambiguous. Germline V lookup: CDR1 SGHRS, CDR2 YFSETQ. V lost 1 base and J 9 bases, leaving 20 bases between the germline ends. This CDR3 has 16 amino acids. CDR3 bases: TGCGCCAGCAGCTTGCGCCCGGCAACGGACCTTGGTGAGCAGTTCTTC. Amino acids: CASSLRPATDLGEQFF.

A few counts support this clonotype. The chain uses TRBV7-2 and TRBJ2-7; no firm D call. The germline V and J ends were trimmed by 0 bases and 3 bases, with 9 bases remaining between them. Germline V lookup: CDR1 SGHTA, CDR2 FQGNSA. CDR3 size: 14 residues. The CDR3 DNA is TGTGCCAGCAGCTTAGCGGGGTCAGACTACGAGCAGTACTTC. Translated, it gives CASSLAGSDYEQYF. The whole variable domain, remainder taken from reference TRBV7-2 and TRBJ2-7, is GAGVSQSPSNKVTEKGKDVELRCDPISGHTALYWYRQSLGQGLEFLIYFQGNSAPDKSGLPSDRFSAERTGGSVSTLTIQRTQQEDSAVYLCASSLAGSDYEQYFGPGTRLTVT.

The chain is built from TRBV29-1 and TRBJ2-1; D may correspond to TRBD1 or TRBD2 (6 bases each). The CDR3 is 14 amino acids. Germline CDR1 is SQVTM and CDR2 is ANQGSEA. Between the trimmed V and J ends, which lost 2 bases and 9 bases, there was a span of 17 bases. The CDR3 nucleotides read TGCAGCGTTGAACAACAAATGGGGGGCTCTGAGCAGTTCTTC. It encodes CSVEQQMGGSEQFF.

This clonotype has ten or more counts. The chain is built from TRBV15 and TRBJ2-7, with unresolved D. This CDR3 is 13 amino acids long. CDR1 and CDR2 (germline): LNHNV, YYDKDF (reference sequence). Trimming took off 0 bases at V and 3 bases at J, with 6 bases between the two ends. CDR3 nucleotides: TGTGCCACCAGCAGAGAGGGTGGCTACGAGCAGTACTTC. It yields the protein CATSREGGYEQYF.

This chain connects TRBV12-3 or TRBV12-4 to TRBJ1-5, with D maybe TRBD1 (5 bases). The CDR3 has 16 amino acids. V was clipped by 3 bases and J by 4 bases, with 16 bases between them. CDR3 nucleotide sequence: TGTGCCAGCAGTTTGCGGGGATTCGGGGCAAATCAGCCCCAGCATTTT. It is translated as CASSLRGFGANQPQHF.

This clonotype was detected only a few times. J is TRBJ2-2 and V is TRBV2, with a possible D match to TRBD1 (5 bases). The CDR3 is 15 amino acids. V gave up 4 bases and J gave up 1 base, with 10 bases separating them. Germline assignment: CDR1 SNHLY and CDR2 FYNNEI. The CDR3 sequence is CASSGAGQNTGELFF. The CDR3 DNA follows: TGTGCCAGCAGTGGGGCCGGACAGAACACCGGGGAGCTGTTTTTT.

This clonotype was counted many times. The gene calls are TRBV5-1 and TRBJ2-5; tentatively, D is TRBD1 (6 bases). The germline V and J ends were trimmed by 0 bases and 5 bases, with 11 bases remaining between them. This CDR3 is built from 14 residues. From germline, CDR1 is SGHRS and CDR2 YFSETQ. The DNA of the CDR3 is TGCGCCAGCAGCTTGGCGAACAGGGAGGAGACCCAGTACTTC. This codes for CASSLANREETQYF.

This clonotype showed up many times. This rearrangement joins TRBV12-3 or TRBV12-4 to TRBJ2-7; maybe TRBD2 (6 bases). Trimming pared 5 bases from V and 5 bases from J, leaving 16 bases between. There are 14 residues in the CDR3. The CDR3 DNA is TGTGCCAGCAGTGCGGGACGGCGAGCGCACGAGCAGTACTTC. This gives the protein CASSAGRRAHEQYF.

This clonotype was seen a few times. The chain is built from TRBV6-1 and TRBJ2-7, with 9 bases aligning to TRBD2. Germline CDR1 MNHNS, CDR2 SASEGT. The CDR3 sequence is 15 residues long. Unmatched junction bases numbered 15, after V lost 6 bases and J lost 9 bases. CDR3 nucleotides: TGTGCCAGCAGCCGTAGCGGGAGTGACGGTTCTGGGCAGTACTTC. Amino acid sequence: CASSRSGSDGSGQYF.

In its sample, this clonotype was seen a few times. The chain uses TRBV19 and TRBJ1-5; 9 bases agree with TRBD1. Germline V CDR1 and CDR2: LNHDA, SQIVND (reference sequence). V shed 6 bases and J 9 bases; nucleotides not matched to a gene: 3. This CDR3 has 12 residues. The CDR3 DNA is TGTGCCAGTAGCCCGGACAGGGGGCCCCAGCATTTT. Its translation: CASSPDRGPQHF.

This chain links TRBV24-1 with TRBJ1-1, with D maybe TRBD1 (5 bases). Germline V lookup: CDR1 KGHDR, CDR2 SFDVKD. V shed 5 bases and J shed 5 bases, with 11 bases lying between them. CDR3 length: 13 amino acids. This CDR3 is CATSVPGGTEAFF. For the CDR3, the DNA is TGTGCCACCAGTGTTCCCGGGGGGACTGAAGCTTTCTTT.

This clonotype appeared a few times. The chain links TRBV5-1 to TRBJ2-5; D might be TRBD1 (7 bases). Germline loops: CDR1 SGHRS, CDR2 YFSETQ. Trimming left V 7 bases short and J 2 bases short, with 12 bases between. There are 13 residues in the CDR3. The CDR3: CASRGTAQETQYF. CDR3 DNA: TGCGCCAGCCGCGGGACAGCGCAAGAGACCCAGTACTTC. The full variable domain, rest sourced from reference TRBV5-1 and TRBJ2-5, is KAGVTQTPRYLIKTRGQQVTLSCSPISGHRSVSWYQQTPGQGLQFLFEYFSETQRNKGNFPGRFSGRQFSNSRSEMNVSTLELGDSALYLCASRGTAQETQYFGPGTRLLVL.

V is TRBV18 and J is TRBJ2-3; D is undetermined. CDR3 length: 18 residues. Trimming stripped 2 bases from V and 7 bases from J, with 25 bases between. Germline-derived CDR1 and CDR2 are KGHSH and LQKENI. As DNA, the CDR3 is TGTGCCAGCTCACCAAGGCTGTTCTTAGTGGCTTCCACGAATACGCAGTATTTT. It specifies CASSPRLFLVASTNTQYF. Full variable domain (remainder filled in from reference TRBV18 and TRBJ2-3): NAGVMQNPRHLVRRRGQEARLRCSPMKGHSHVYWYRQLPEEGLKFMVYLQKENIIDESGMPKERFSAEFPKEGPSILRIQQVVRGDSAAYFCASSPRLFLVASTNTQYFGPGTRLTVL.

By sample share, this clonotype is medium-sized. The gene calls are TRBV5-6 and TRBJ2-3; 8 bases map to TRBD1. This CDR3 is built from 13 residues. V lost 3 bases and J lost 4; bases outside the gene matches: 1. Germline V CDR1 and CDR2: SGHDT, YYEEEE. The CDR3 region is CASSSDRADTQYF. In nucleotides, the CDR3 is TGTGCCAGCAGCTCGGACAGGGCAGATACGCAGTATTTT.

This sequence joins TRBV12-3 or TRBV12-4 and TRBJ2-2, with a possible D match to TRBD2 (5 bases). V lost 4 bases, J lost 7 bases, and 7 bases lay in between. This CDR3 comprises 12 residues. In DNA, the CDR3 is TGTGCCAGCAGTTCCGGGGTCGGGGAGCTGTTTTTT. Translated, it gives CASSSGVGELFF.

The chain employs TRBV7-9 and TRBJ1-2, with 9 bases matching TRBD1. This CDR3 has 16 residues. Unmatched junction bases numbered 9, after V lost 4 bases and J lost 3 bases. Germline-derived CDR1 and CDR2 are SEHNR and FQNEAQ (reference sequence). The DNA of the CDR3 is TGTGCCAGCAGCTCGGGAAGGGGACAGGGTTACTATGGCTACACCTTC. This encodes CASSSGRGQGYYGYTF. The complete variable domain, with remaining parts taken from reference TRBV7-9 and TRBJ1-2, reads DTGVSQNPRHKITKRGQNVTFRCDPISEHNRLYWYRQTLGQGPEFLTYFQNEAQLEKSRLLSDRFSAERPKGSFSTLEIQRTEQGDSAMYLCASSSGRGQGYYGYTFGSGTRLTVV.

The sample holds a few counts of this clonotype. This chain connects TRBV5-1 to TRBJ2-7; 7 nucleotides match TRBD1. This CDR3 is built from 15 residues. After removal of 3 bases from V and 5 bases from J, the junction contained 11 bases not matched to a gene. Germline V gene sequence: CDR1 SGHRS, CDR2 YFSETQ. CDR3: CASSWQGVSSDEQYF. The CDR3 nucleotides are TGCGCCAGCAGCTGGCAGGGGGTATCGAGCGACGAGCAGTACTTC.

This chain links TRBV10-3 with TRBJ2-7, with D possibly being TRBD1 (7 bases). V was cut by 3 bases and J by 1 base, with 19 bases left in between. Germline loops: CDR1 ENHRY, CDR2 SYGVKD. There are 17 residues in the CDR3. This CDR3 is CAISDPAGQQTSYEQYF. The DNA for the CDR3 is TGTGCCATCAGTGACCCCGCGGGACAGCAAACGTCCTACGAGCAGTACTTC.

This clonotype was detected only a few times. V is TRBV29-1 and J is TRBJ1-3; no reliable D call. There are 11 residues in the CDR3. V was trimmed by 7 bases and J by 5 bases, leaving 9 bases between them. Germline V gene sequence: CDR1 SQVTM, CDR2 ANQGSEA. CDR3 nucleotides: TGCAGCGCCGGGGAGAGAAACACCATATATTTT. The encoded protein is CSAGERNTIYF.

CDR3 nucleotide sequence: TGCGCCAGCGGGACAGTCCCCTCTGGGGCCAACGTCCTGACTTTC. It yields the protein CASGTVPSGANVLTF. The chain recombines TRBV5-1 with TRBJ2-6; TRBD1 agrees at 7 bases. The CDR3 sequence is 15 residues long. The V segment lost 7 bases and the J segment 0 bases; nucleotides outside the gene matches: 4. From germline, CDR1 is SGHRS and CDR2 YFSETQ.

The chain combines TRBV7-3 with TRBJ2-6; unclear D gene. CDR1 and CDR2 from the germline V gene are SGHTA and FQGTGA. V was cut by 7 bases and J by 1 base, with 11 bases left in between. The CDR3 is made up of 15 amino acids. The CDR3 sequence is CASTPSVSGANVLTF. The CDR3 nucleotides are TGTGCCAGCACCCCTTCGGTGTCTGGGGCCAACGTCCTGACTTTC.

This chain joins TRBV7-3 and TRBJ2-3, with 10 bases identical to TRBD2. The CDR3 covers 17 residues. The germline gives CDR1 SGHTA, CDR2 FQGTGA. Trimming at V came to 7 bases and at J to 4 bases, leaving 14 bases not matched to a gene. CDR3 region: CASTARSGRVKADTQYF. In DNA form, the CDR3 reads TGTGCCAGCACCGCGCGGAGCGGGAGGGTCAAGGCAGATACGCAGTATTTT. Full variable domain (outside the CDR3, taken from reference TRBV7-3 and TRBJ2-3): GAGVSQTPSNKVTEKGKYVELRCDPISGHTALYWYRQSLGQGPEFLIYFQGTGAADDSGLPNDRFFAVRPEGSVSTLKIQRTERGDSAVYLCASTARSGRVKADTQYFGPGTRLTVL.

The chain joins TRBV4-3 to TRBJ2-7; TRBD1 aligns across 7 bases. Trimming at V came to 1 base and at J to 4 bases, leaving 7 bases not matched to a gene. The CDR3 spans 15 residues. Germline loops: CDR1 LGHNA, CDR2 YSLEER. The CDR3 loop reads CASSQGWDSKYEQYF. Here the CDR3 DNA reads TGCGCCAGCAGCCAAGGGTGGGACAGTAAATACGAGCAGTACTTC.

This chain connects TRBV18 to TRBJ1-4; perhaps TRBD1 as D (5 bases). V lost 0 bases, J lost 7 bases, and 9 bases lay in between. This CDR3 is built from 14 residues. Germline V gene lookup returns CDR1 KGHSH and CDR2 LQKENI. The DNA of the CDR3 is TGTGCCAGCTCACCACCGGGGCGAGCTGAAAAACTGTTTTTT. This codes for CASSPPGRAEKLFF.

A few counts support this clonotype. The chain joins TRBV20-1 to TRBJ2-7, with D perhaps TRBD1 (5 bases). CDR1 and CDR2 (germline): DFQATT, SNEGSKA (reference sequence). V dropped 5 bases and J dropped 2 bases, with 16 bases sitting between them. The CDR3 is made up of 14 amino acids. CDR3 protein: CSAETRERTYEQYF. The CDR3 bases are TGCAGTGCTGAAACCAGGGAAAGAACCTACGAGCAGTACTTC.

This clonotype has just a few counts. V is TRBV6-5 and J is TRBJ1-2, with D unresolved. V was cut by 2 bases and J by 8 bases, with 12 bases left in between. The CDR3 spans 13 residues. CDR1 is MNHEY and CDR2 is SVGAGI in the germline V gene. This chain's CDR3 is CASSYGRESGYTF. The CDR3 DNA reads TGTGCCAGCAGTTACGGAAGGGAGTCAGGCTACACCTTC.

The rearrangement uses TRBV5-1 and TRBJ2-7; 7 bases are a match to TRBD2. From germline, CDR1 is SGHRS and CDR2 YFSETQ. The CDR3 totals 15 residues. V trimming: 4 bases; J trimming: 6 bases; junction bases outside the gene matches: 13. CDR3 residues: CASSPQLAGLGEQYF. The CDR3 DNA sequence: TGCGCCAGCAGCCCACAGTTAGCGGGTTTGGGCGAGCAGTACTTC.